This T cell receptor (beta chain) is from a study of T-cell memory formation after mild COVID-19. General study points: Clones shrinking between day 15 and 85 showed a balanced CD4/CD8 split, and those that grew later tilted toward CD4+. CD4+ clones that contracted lay mainly in CM and EM; CD8+ ones lay in EMRA. The study detected some responding clones in pre-infection memory, suggesting cross-reactive memory joined.

V lost 2 bases and J lost 2; bases outside the gene matches: 3. CDR3 size: 15 residues. The germline CDR1 and CDR2 sequences are LGHDT and YNNKEL (reference sequence). This clonotype appeared a few times. Antigen unknown. 5'RACE, which relied on constant-segment primers, yielded TCR alpha and TCR beta cDNA libraries carrying sample barcodes and UMIs. TCRdb re-called the 5' RACE reads through MiXCR, storing one row per CDR3 protein. The sample lists some 190,000 distinct CDR3 sequences, approximately 20% occurring once. The sample consisted of PBMCs or a T cell subset sorted from them (not recorded which). The chain joins TRBV3-1 to TRBJ2-3, with 8 bases lining up with TRBD1. The clonotype was recovered from an adult woman who had mild COVID-19 (a few samples of this study predate the infection). Cell type and time point are not known. In DNA form, the CDR3 reads TGTGCCAGCAGCCAACCAGGGGGCCTCACAGATACGCAGTATTTT. As protein: CASSQPGGLTDTQYF.